What follows describes a single T cell receptor (beta chain). Its antigen remains unknown. Germline CDR1 SGHTA, CDR2 FQGNSA. V was pared by 6 bases and J by 2 bases, with 9 bases of the junction left unmatched. CDR3 size: 15 residues. The sample's treatment: roughly 20 received Ad26.COV2.S at low or high dose, single or two shots; about 5 received placebo; per-sample allocation not given. Day 63 following the first vaccine or placebo injection was when the samples were taken. The table came from immunoSEQ multiplex PCR; TCRdb's copy has only in-frame clones and leaves some out. This sample has approximately 450,000 clones; 75% to 95% occur once, and the top ten carry roughly an eighth. This entry belongs to a study of Ad26.COV2.S vaccination and SARS-CoV-2 variants. Broader study findings: The authors reported substantial breadth in spike-specific CD8+ and CD4+ T cell responses after vaccination. Measurement of non-spike TCR breadth gave similar results in vaccine and placebo recipients.

This sequence originates from a person between 18 and 65 years old who received the Ad26.COV2.S COVID-19 vaccine or a placebo. This chain joins TRBV7-2 and TRBJ2-7, with 8 bases matching TRBD1. The starting material was peripheral blood, obtained in a trial of Ad26.COV2.S vaccine versus placebo. The CDR3 spells CASRGGDRFTYEQYF. The CDR3 region has the DNA TGTGCCAGCAGGGGTGGGGACAGGTTTACCTACGAGCAGTACTTC. The variable domain in full, completed from reference TRBV7-2 and TRBJ2-7, reads GAGVSQSPSNKVTEKGKDVELRCDPISGHTALYWYRQSLGQGLEFLIYFQGNSAPDKSGLPSDRFSAERTGGSVSTLTIQRTQQEDSAVYLCASRGGDRFTYEQYFGPGTRLTVT.